The source of this T cell receptor beta chain is a study of T cells after posttransplantation cyclophosphamide (dated by TCRdb to about 2016). With respect to the entire study: Using TRB sequencing, the study followed how the T cell repertoire rebuilt after myeloablative bone marrow transplantation with posttransplantation cyclophosphamide given as GVHD prophylaxis. Antigen receptor sequencing covered samples from a few dozen PTCy-treated patients and some 15 of their related bone marrow donors. Blood from all 35 or so PTCy patients with 1-year posttransplant specimens was subjected to TRB sequencing. TRB sequencing was also done on up to roughly 3 additional blood samples from 2 to 5.2 years after transplant in 3 patients, and on pretransplant blood from 4 patients. Because TRA and TRB clonality correlated tightly in fewer than ten samples, the subsequent TCR analyses were limited to TRB only. Public TRB sequences were searched against a database of over 3,600 sequences associated with responses to pathogens, tumor antigens, self-antigens and alloantigens.

Study-level results and caveats: Across 45 patients, recipient CMV seropositivity and CMV reactivation were highly associated with TRB clonality; PTCy diversity was similar to CNI/methotrexate controls. The TRB repertoires of T cells infiltrating skin or the GI tract showed only limited overlap with the TRB repertoires found in blood. Donor-recipient similarity was low at 1-2 months but increased during the first year, and donor CD8+ memory clones often dominated later blood repertoires.

TRB sequencing used genomic DNA with the immunoSEQ assay at survey resolution or the hsTCRB kit. Turning to the authors' computational methods: The immunoSEQ software handled the initial read processing, while the LymphoSeq R package was used for the repertoire analyses. Clonality was computed as 1 minus normalized Shannon entropy; Gini coefficient was also calculated for each TRB dataset. Phenotypes of unsorted samples were inferred by mapping TRB sequences from sorted subsets of the recipient or donor onto the same recipient's unsorted samples. TCRdb limited this immuneACCESS table to in-frame rearrangements with V and J called. A share of clones is missing; checked studies link under half to unresolved V genes, and the rest is unexplained. V and J calls and clone size are copied from that table; D and trimming were computed from the DNA. This sample has tens of thousands of clones in its table, and 80% to 95% of those were observed once. The ten largest clones represent 2.5% of the sample.

Read against the paper, the sample's treatment or condition label means: high-dose cyclophosphamide on days +3 and +4 as single-agent GVHD prophylaxis. Busulfan and fludarabine conditioning, a related or unrelated marrow graft, and cyclophosphamide on days +3 and +4 were given to PTCy patients. The PTCy-treated patients were enrolled in a prospective multi-institutional clinical trial. Mononuclear cells from peripheral blood and bone marrow were separated by Ficoll-Hypaque density centrifugation and then cryopreserved. Taken from the germline V gene (reference sequence), the CDR1 and CDR2 loops are LNHNV and YYDKDF. The cysteine opens and the phenylalanine closes a CDR3 of 17 amino acids. Solely the CDR3 DNA is kept, with 51 bases framed from the first base. V is cut by 0 bases and J by 0 bases, and the space between the germline ends is 9 bases. As regards this clone: This clone's antigen is unknown. No base quality values were provided; no much bigger clone lies one nucleotide off.

The rearranged segments are TRBV15 and TRBJ2-6; there is no confident call for the D gene. Sequenced material: PBMCs, taken about 64 days after allogeneic stem cell transplant with posttransplant cyclophosphamide. The sequence came from a male patient aged 55 to 69 who received an allogeneic stem cell transplant from a related donor and was CMV-positive. Because of the transplant, the T cells may be the graft donor's rather than the patient's own. The CDR3 region has the sequence CATSRDRGDSGANVLTF. The DNA sequence is as follows: TGTGCCACCAGCAGAGATCGAGGAGACTCTGGGGCCAACGTCCTGACTTTC.